The TCR beta chain described here comes from a study of OX40 agonist ivuxolimab in advanced cancers. Assay used: immunoSEQ multiplex PCR; TCRdb lists only in-frame clones, some missing. The profile covers 52,000 or so clones, with roughly 84% appearing a single time and around 4.3% taken by the ten largest. The CDR3 consists of 16 residues. Germline V lookup: CDR1 MDHEN, CDR2 SYDVKM. V and J are TRBV28 and TRBJ2-5; D is ambiguous. The closer fit of TRBJ2-7 to the DNA end suggests the J call may be wrong. The sequence derives from an adult with an advanced solid tumor such as melanoma, head and neck, liver or kidney cancer. This sample comprised CD4+ or CD8+ T cells sorted from blood, obtained in a trial of the OX40 agonist ivuxolimab. CDR3 residues: CASSLTINRRSYEQYF. CDR3 DNA sequence: TGTGCCAGCAGTTTAACGATAAATCGCCGATCCTACGAGCAGTACTTC.